The present TCR beta chain was sequenced within a study of T cells after yellow fever vaccination. The CDR3 is made up of 16 amino acids. V lost 6 bases, J lost 0 bases, and 12 bases lay in between. Details on this clonotype: The antigen remains undetermined.

Findings and caveats of the study: FACS-sorted repertoires could harbor abundant contaminating bulk-population clonotypes. After the booster, around 95% of CD4 and approximately 87% of CD8 primary-response clones were re-detected.

Using its own MiXCR run on the 5' RACE reads, TCRdb lists one record per CDR3 protein. The top ten clones hold over 15% of a sample with hundreds of thousands of distinct CDR3 sequences, approximately 18% of them seen once. V usage is TRBV12-3 or TRBV12-4 and J usage is TRBJ2-6, with D uncertain. The specimen was PBMCs, collected before the yellow fever booster vaccination. The clonotype originates from a man younger than 35 who received the YFV17D yellow fever vaccine. This CDR3 reads CASRPPQPSGANVLTF. The DNA for the CDR3 is TGTGCCAGCAGACCACCGCAGCCCTCTGGGGCCAACGTCCTGACTTTC.